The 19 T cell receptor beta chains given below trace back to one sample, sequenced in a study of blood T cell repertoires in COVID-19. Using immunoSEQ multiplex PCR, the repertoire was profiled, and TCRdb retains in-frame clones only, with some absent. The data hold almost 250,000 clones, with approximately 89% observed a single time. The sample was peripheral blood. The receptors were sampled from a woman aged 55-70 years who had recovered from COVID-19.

As DNA, the CDR3 is TGTGCCAGCTCAATCAACACAGGGGGCGGGGAGACCCAGTACTTC. This translates into CASSINTGGGETQYF. The chain is built from TRBV18 and TRBJ2-5; 9 nucleotides line up with TRBD1. Germline trimming cut 5 bases from V and 5 bases from J; bases unmatched to any gene: 9. The CDR3 totals 15 residues. The germline V gene encodes CDR1 KGHSH and CDR2 LQKENI.

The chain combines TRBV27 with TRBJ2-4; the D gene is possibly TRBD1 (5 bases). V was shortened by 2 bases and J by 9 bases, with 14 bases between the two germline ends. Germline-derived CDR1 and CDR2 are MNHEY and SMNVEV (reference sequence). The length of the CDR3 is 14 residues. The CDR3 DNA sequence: TGTGCCAGCAGTTTAGCTTCGACAGTGGGCATTCAGTACTTC. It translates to CASSLASTVGIQYF.

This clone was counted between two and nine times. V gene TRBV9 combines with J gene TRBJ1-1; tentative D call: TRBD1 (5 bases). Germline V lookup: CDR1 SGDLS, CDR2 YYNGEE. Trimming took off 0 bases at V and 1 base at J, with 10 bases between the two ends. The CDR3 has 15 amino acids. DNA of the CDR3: TGTGCCAGCAGCGTAGCAGGGTTGGGGAACACTGAAGCTTTCTTT. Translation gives CASSVAGLGNTEAFF.

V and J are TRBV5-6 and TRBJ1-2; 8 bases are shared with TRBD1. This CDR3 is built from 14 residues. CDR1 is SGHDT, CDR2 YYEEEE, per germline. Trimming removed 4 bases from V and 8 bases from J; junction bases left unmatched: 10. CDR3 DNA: TGTGCCAGCAGCCCTAGACAGGGGTTTGGGGGCTACACCTTC. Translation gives CASSPRQGFGGYTF.

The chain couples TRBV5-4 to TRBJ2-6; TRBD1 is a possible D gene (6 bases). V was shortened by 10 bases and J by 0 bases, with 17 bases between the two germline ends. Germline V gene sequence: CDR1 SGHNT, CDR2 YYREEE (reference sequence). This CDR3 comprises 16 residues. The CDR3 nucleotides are TGTGCCGAGGGGGACCAAACCTTCTCTGGGGCCAACGTCCTGACTTTC. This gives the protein CAEGDQTFSGANVLTF. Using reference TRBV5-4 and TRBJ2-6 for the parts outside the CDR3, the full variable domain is ETGVTQSPTHLIKTRGQQVTLRCSSQSGHNTVSWYQQALGQGPQFIFQYYREEENGRGNFPPRFSGLQFPNYSSELNVNALELDDSALYLCAEGDQTFSGANVLTFGAGSRLTVL.

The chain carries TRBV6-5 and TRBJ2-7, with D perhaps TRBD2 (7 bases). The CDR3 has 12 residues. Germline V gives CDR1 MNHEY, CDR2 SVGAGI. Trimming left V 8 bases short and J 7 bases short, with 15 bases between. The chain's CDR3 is CASRGAAREQYF. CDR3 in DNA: TGTGCCAGCCGGGGGGCCGCGAGGGAGCAGTACTTC.

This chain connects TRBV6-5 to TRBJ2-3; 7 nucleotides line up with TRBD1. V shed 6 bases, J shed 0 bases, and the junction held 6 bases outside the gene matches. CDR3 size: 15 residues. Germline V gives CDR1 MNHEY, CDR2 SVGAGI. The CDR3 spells CASSPTGLSTDTQYF. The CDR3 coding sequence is TGTGCCAGCAGCCCGACAGGGCTCAGCACAGATACGCAGTATTTT.

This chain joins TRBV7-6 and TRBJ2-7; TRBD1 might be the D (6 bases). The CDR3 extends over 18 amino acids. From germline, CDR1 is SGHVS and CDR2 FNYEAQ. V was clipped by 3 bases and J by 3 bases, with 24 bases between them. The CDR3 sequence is CASSFGAAWGPEIYEQYF. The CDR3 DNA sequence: TGTGCCAGCAGCTTCGGGGCAGCTTGGGGGCCCGAGATCTACGAGCAGTACTTC.

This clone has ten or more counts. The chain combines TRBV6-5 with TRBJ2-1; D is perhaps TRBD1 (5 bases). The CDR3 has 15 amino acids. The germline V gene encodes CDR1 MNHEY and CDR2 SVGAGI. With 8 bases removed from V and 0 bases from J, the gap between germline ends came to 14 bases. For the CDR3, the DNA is TGTGCCAGCGCGACAGCTGAAAGCTCCTACAATGAGCAGTTCTTC. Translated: CASATAESSYNEQFF.

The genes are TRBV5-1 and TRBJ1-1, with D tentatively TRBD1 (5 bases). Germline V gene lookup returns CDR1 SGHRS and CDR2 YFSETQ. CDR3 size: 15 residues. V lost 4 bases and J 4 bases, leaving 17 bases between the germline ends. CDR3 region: CASSPSQGRSTEAFF. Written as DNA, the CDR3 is TGCGCCAGCAGCCCAAGTCAGGGCAGAAGCACTGAAGCTTTCTTT.

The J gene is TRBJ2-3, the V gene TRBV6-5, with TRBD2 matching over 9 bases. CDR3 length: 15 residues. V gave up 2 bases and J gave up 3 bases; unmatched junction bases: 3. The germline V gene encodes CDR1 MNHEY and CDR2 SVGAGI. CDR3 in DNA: TGTGCCAGCAGTTACAGCGGGGGGACGACAGATACGCAGTATTTT. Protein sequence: CASSYSGGTTDTQYF.

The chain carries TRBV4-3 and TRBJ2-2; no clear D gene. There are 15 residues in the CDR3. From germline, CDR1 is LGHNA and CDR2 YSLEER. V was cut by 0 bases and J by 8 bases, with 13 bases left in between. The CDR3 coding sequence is TGCGCCAGCAGCCAAGACTCGACTCAAGGAGGGGAGCTGTTTTTT. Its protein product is CASSQDSTQGGELFF.

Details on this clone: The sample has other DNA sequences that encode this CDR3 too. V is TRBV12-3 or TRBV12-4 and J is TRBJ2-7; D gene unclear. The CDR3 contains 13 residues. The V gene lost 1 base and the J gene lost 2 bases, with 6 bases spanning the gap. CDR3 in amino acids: CASSLGQTYEQYF. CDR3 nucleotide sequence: TGTGCCAGCAGTTTAGGTCAGACCTACGAGCAGTACTTC.

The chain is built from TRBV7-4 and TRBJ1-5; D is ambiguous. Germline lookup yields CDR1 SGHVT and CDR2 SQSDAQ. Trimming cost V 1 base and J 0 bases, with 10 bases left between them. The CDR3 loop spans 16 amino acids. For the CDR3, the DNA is TGTGCCAGCAGCTTAGTCCAAACTTATAGCAATCAGCCCCAGCATTTT. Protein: CASSLVQTYSNQPQHF.

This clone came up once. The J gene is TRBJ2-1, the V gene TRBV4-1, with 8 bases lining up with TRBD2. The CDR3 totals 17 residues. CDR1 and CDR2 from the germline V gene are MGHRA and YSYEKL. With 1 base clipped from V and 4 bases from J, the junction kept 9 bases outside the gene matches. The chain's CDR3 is CASSQGIAGGRYNEQFF. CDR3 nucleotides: TGCGCCAGCAGCCAAGGTATCGCGGGGGGCCGGTACAATGAGCAGTTCTTC.

CDR3 in DNA: TGTGCCAGCCCTCGGACGGGAAATGAAAAACTGTTTTTT. This codes for CASPRTGNEKLFF. This chain joins TRBV6-5 and TRBJ1-4, with D unresolved. V lost 8 bases, J lost 5 bases, and 12 bases lay in between. The CDR3 consists of 13 residues. Germline V lookup: CDR1 MNHEY, CDR2 SVGAGI.

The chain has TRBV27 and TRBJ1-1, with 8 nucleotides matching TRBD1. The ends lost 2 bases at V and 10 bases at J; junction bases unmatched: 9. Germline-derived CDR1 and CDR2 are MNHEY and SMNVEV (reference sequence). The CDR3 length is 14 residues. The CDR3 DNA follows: TGTGCCAGCAGTTTACGGGGGCAGGGGGCCGTAGCTTTCTTT. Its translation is CASSLRGQGAVAFF.

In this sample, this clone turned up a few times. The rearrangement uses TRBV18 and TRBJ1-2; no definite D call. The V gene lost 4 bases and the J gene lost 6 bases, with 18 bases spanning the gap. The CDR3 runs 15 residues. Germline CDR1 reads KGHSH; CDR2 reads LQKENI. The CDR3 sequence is CASSQTTYSSDGYTF. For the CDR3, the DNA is TGTGCCAGCTCACAAACGACCTATTCGAGCGATGGCTACACCTTC.

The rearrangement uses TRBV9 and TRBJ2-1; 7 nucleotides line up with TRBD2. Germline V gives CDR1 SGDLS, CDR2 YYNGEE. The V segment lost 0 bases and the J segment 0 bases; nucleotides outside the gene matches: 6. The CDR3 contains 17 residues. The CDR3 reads CASSVASGLSSYNEQFF. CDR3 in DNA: TGTGCCAGCAGCGTAGCTAGCGGCTTAAGCTCCTACAATGAGCAGTTCTTC.